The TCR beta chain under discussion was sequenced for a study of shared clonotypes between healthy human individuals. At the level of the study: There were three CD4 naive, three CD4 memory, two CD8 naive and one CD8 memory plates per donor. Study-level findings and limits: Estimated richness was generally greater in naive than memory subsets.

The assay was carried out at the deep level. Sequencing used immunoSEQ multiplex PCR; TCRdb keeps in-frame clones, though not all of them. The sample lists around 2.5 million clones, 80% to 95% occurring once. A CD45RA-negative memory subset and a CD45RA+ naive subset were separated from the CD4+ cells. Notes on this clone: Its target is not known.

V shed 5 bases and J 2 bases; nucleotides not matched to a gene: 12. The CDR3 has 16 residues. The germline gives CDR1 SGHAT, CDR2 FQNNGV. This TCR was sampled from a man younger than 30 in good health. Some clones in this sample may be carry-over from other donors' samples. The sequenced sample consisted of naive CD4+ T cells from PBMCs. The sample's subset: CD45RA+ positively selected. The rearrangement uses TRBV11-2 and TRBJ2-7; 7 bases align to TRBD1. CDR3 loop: CASSPIKGAPPYEQYF. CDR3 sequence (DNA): TGTGCCAGCAGCCCAATAAAGGGGGCACCGCCCTACGAGCAGTACTTC.